This T cell receptor (beta chain) was sequenced for a study of T cell changes during pregnancy in multiple sclerosis. TCRdb's copy holds only in-frame clones and misses some; the assay was immunoSEQ multiplex PCR. The table includes approximately 49,000 clones, around 92% detected once. V was cut by 5 bases and J by 4 bases, with 21 bases left in between. The CDR3 loop spans 17 amino acids. Looked up from germline, CDR1 is MDHEN and CDR2 is SYDVKM. Sample: CD4+ T cells from peripheral blood mononuclear cells, taken in the second trimester of pregnancy. V usage is TRBV28 and J usage is TRBJ2-1; D is perhaps TRBD2 (6 bases). This receptor was taken from a female donor in good health, enrolled as a control in a pregnancy study. CDR3: CASSPPAGSTQYNEQFF. The CDR3 DNA sequence: TGTGCCAGCAGTCCCCCTGCCGGGAGCACCCAATACAATGAGCAGTTCTTC.